These 30 T cell receptor beta chains were sequenced from one sample in a study of CD4 and CD8 cells across lung adenocarcinoma regions. TCRdb independently ran MiXCR on the PCR reads; one entry per CDR3 protein. The sample consists of around 4,500 distinct CDR3 sequences, 35% to 50% of them appearing once. Sequenced material: CD4+ T cells from the margin of a lung tumor. These receptors came from a female donor with lung adenocarcinoma. The CD4 and CD8 labels of this study may be unreliable.

The genes are TRBV11-2 and TRBJ1-6; the D is unclear. CDR3 size: 13 residues. V was shortened by 5 bases and J by 9 bases, with 11 bases between the two germline ends. CDR1 SGHAT and CDR2 FQNNGV come from the germline V gene. The CDR3 spells CASSPGLSSPLHF. Written as DNA, the CDR3 is TGTGCCAGCAGCCCTGGACTATCTTCACCCCTCCACTTT.

This clonotype is labeled medium-sized. The V and J genes are TRBV6-1 and TRBJ1-3; 7 bases are a match to TRBD1. The J segment lost 1 base and the V segment lost 7 bases, leaving 7 bases of the junction unmatched. The length of the CDR3 is 15 residues. CDR1 and CDR2 (germline): MNHNS, SASEGT. In DNA form, the CDR3 reads TGTGCCAGCACACGGGACAGCTTGTCTGGAAACACCATATATTTT. Translating it yields CASTRDSLSGNTIYF.

This clonotype counts as medium-sized. This rearrangement joins TRBV12-3 or TRBV12-4 to TRBJ2-1; possible D gene TRBD1, 6 bases. The CDR3 totals 12 residues. V lost 3 bases and J lost 7, with 7 bases in between. The CDR3 loop is CASSLQGNEQFF. DNA for the CDR3: TGTGCCAGCAGTTTGCAGGGGAATGAGCAGTTCTTC.

This sequence joins TRBV6-1 and TRBJ2-1; D uncertain. CDR3 size: 16 residues. Trimming stripped 4 bases from V and 10 bases from J, with 23 bases between. Germline assignment: CDR1 MNHNS and CDR2 SASEGT. The CDR3 bases are TGTGCCAGCAGTGCCCTGAATGGGCCGGGCCCCACGGAGCAGTTCTTC. Translated: CASSALNGPGPTEQFF.

This clonotype turned up a few times. The genes are TRBV6-5 and TRBJ1-2; 9 positions match TRBD1. The junction had 4 bases not matched to a gene; V was cut back by 2 bases and J by 6 bases. This CDR3 region has 14 residues. Germline loops: CDR1 MNHEY, CDR2 SVGAGI. CDR3 sequence reads: CASSYGTGFDGYTF. Here the CDR3 DNA reads TGTGCCAGCAGTTACGGGACAGGGTTCGATGGCTACACCTTC.

This clonotype was found a few times. The V and J genes are TRBV11-3 and TRBJ2-5; 7 bases agree with TRBD2. The DNA matches TRBJ2-7 better at its end, which makes the J call doubtful. In germline, CDR1 is SGHNT, CDR2 YENEEA. The CDR3 runs 16 residues. The CDR3 loop reads CASSLVDGGNYYEQYF. For the CDR3, the DNA is TGTGCCAGCAGCTTAGTAGACGGGGGGAACTACTACGAGCAGTACTTC.

This CDR3 is CASSLGGRGYGYTF. The CDR3 DNA is TGTGCCAGCAGCTTAGGCGGGAGGGGGTATGGCTACACCTTC. The chain combines TRBV11-2 with TRBJ1-2, with a weak D call TRBD1 (6 bases). The CDR3 totals 14 residues. V was shortened by 1 base and J by 5 bases, with 11 bases between the two germline ends. Per the germline V gene, CDR1 is SGHAT and CDR2 is FQNNGV.

This clonotype was detected a few times. The chain combines TRBV12-3 or TRBV12-4 with TRBJ2-1, with 7 positions matching TRBD1. The CDR3 has 16 amino acids. Trimming cost V 4 bases and J 0 bases; bases outside gene matches: 6. The CDR3 bases are TGTGCCAGCAGTTACCGACAGGGTGGCTCCTACAATGAGCAGTTCTTC. This sequence encodes CASSYRQGGSYNEQFF.

The chain employs TRBV27 and TRBJ2-1, with 7 bases aligning to TRBD2. The DNA end is more similar to TRBJ2-7, so the J call may be wrong. The CDR3 length is 14 residues. CDR1 is MNHEY, CDR2 SMNVEV, per germline (reference sequence). The CDR3 spells CASLEKAGAYEQYF. CDR3 sequence (DNA): TGTGCCAGCCTTGAAAAGGCGGGGGCCTACGAGCAGTACTTC.

This clonotype is judged medium-sized (0.01 to 0.1%). The chain is built from TRBV6-1 and TRBJ2-1, with D perhaps being TRBD1 or TRBD2 (5 bases each). The CDR3 sequence is 14 residues long. Germline V gives CDR1 MNHNS, CDR2 SASEGT. Between the trimmed V and J ends, which lost 1 base and 6 bases, there was a span of 10 bases. The CDR3 here is CASSEGGRANEQFF. For the CDR3, the DNA is TGTGCCAGCAGTGAAGGGGGACGGGCCAATGAGCAGTTCTTC.

This rearrangement joins TRBV6-1 to TRBJ2-7; D gene unclear. This CDR3 has 13 residues. Trimming took 6 bases from V and 2 from J, leaving 11 bases between them. CDR1 and CDR2 (germline): MNHNS, SASEGT. CDR3 amino acids: CASSITPAYEQYF. As DNA, the CDR3 is TGTGCCAGCAGCATTACACCAGCCTACGAGCAGTACTTC.

This clonotype is medium-sized (0.01 to 0.1%). The genes are TRBV6-1 and TRBJ1-4; a possible D gene is TRBD1 (5 bases). This CDR3 has 14 residues. Trimming removed 6 bases at V and 2 bases at J, with 10 bases between. Germline V gene lookup returns CDR1 MNHNS and CDR2 SASEGT. As DNA, the CDR3 is TGTGCCAGCAGCGGGGCGCTTACTAATGAAAAACTGTTTTTT. Protein product: CASSGALTNEKLFF.

Worth noting for this clonotype: One end of the junction varies from germline; a read error may be responsible. The chain couples TRBV6-5 to TRBJ2-3; TRBD1 matches 7 bases. Germline V gives CDR1 MNHEY, CDR2 SVGAGI. This CDR3 is built from 21 residues. CDR3 nucleotides: TGTGCCAGCAGTTACCCCGACAGGGCCCGTGGGCTAGTGGGAGCCACAGACACGCAGTATTTC. Translating it yields CASSYPDRARGLVGATDTQYF.

A note on this clonotype: An end of the junction does not agree with germline; a read error may underlie this. The genes are TRBV27 and TRBJ2-3, with TRBD1 as a possible D gene (6 bases). The CDR3 runs 12 residues. CDR1 and CDR2 from the germline V gene are MNHEY and SMNVEV (reference sequence). The CDR3 region is CAGGYGQETQYF. CDR3 DNA sequence: TGTGCCGGGGGCTATGGCCAAGAGACCCAGTATTTC.

Notes on this clonotype: A much more abundant neighbour one base away suggests this may be a read error. The chain joins TRBV6-2 or TRBV6-3 to TRBJ2-1; 8 bases align to TRBD2. The end of the DNA fits TRBJ2-7 better, so the J call may be wrong. There are 16 residues in the CDR3. Germline assignment: CDR1 MNHEY and CDR2 SVGEGT. CDR3 in amino acids: CASSSEREKIYNEQYF. The CDR3 bases are TGTGCCAGCAGCTCCGAGCGGGAGAAGATCTACAATGAGCAGTACTTC.

Sample share makes this clonotype medium-sized. The gene calls are TRBV11-2 and TRBJ2-1, with 9 bases lining up with TRBD1. The CDR3 contains 15 residues. After removal of 4 bases from V and 8 bases from J, the junction contained 9 bases not matched to a gene. CDR1 and CDR2 (germline): SGHAT, FQNNGV. CDR3 protein: CASSSRDRELYEQFF. In nucleotides, the CDR3 is TGTGCCAGCAGCTCGCGGGACAGGGAATTATATGAGCAGTTCTTC. Combining the CDR3 with reference TRBV11-2 and TRBJ2-1 gives the whole variable domain EAGVAQSPRYKIIEKRQSVAFWCNPISGHATLYWYQQILGQGPKLLIQFQNNGVVDDSQLPKDRFSAERLKGVDSTLKIQPAKLEDSAVYLCASSSRDRELYEQFFGPGTRLTVL.

The chain combines TRBV12-3 or TRBV12-4 with TRBJ2-1; 8 nucleotides match TRBD1. The assigned J gene may be wrong: the sequence end matches TRBJ2-7 better. The CDR3 runs 15 residues. Written as DNA, the CDR3 is TGTGCCAGCAGTTTAAGCCAGGGGGCGCGAGACGAGCAGTACTTC. This codes for CASSLSQGARDEQYF.

V gene TRBV10-1 combines with J gene TRBJ2-1, with 9 bases identical to TRBD2. Looked up from germline, CDR1 is WNHNN and CDR2 is SYGVQD (reference sequence). This CDR3 is 15 amino acids long. With V trimmed by 2 bases and J by 7 bases, 6 bases remained unmatched. CDR3 amino acids: CASSEVSGSWNEQFF. CDR3 in DNA: TGCGCCAGCAGTGAGGTTAGCGGGAGTTGGAATGAGCAGTTCTTC.

As concerns this clonotype: A junction end diverges from the germline sequence, so it may reflect a read error. The chain recombines TRBV6-1 with TRBJ2-6; 7 bases match TRBD2. This CDR3 contains 18 residues. Germline-derived CDR1 and CDR2 are MNHNS and SASEGT. CDR3 DNA sequence: TGTGCCAGCAGTGAAGCGCTTGGGGTGTTTCTAGCGGAAAACGTCCTGACCTTC. Amino acids: CASSEALGVFLAENVLTF.

This chain uses TRBV25-1 with TRBJ1-4; possibly TRBD1 for D (5 bases). Germline V CDR1 and CDR2: MGHDK, SYGVNS. The CDR3 covers 16 residues. Trimming left V 1 base short and J 3 bases short, with 12 bases between. This CDR3 reads CASSELSGVPNEKLFF. DNA of the CDR3: TGTGCCAGCAGTGAATTGTCGGGGGTGCCTAATGAAAAACTGTTTTTT.

As regards this clonotype: The conserved phenylalanine or tryptophan is not found at the CDR3 terminus, so this likely reflects a read error. The gene calls are TRBV6-4 and TRBJ2-5; D unresolved. The J call may be faulty, since TRBJ2-1 better matches the DNA end. CDR3 length equals 13 residues. Looked up from germline, CDR1 is MRHNA and CDR2 is SNTAGT. DNA for the CDR3: TGTGCCAGCAGTCCCGGTCCCGCGGATGAGCAGTTCCTC. Its translation: CASSPGPADEQFL.

This clonotype was seen more than once but under ten times. This CDR3 reads CASSDTPTTYEQYF. The CDR3 region has the DNA TGTGCCAGCAGTGATACTCCTACTACCTACGAGCAGTACTTC. The genes are TRBV12-3 or TRBV12-4 and TRBJ2-7; D unresolved. This CDR3 region has 14 residues. With 5 bases removed from V and 2 bases from J, the gap between germline ends came to 13 bases.

In this sample, this clonotype is large. The rearrangement links TRBV6-1 to TRBJ2-1; the D gene is possibly TRBD2 (6 bases). There are 13 residues in the CDR3. Per the germline V gene, CDR1 is MNHNS and CDR2 is SASEGT. V lost 6 bases to trimming and J lost 4 bases, with 10 bases between them. Written as DNA, the CDR3 is TGTGCCAGCAGCCGGAGGGAGTACAATGAGCAGTTCTTC. Its protein product is CASSRREYNEQFF.

There are a few counts of this clonotype. The J gene is TRBJ1-4, the V gene TRBV6-1; TRBD1 might be the D (5 bases). Trimming left V 5 bases short and J 7 bases short, with 14 bases between. Germline V gene lookup returns CDR1 MNHNS and CDR2 SASEGT. This CDR3 is 14 amino acids long. The CDR3 region is CASSPSGKGEKLFF. Written as DNA, the CDR3 is TGTGCCAGCAGTCCGTCAGGGAAGGGTGAAAAACTGTTTTTT.

With respect to this clonotype: Just one base apart from a much larger clone, this may be a read error. The CDR3 protein is CASSYPLGEKPSYEQYF. The CDR3 DNA is TGTGCCAGCAGCTACCCTCTCGGCGAGAAGCCCTCCTACGAGCAGTACTTC. J is TRBJ2-1 and V is TRBV6-2 or TRBV6-3; D remains unclear. TRBJ2-7 matches the DNA end more closely, so the J call is doubtful. The CDR3 runs to 17 residues. Germline V gives CDR1 MNHEY, CDR2 SVGEGT.

This clonotype was counted only a few times. The chain employs TRBV20-1 and TRBJ2-3; possibly TRBD1 or TRBD2 for D (5 bases each). V dropped 0 bases and J dropped 6 bases, with 7 bases sitting between them. This CDR3 has 12 residues. CDR1 is DFQATT and CDR2 is SNEGSKA in the germline V gene (reference sequence). The CDR3 DNA is TGCAGTGCTAGAGAGGGGACGGATACGCAGTATTTT. Its protein is CSAREGTDTQYF.

This clonotype ranks as medium-sized. The V gene is TRBV6-1, the J gene TRBJ2-5, with 7 bases identical to TRBD2. Germline V gene sequence: CDR1 MNHNS, CDR2 SASEGT. Trimming at V came to 6 bases and at J to 11 bases, leaving 21 bases not matched to a gene. The CDR3 consists of 16 residues. CDR3 in DNA: TGTGCCAGCAGAGACCTAGGGAGGGGCCTCTACAATGAGCAGTACTTC. Translated, it gives CASRDLGRGLYNEQYF.

This clonotype has ten or more counts. Given a much more abundant clone one base away, this may be a read error. V and J are TRBV6-1 and TRBJ2-1; D is unresolved. With 7 bases removed from V and 13 bases from J, the gap between germline ends came to 20 bases. The germline gives CDR1 MNHNS, CDR2 SASEGT. The CDR3 extends over 13 amino acids. The CDR3, as DNA: TGTGCCAGCACGGGCAGAGAGCAAGAGACCCAGTTCTTC. Its translation: CASTGREQETQFF.

By share, this clonotype counts as medium-sized (0.01 to 0.1%). The chain joins TRBV7-8 to TRBJ2-1; 8 positions agree with TRBD2. V trimming: 2 bases; J trimming: 12 bases; junction bases outside the gene matches: 3. The length of the CDR3 is 12 residues. Germline V gene sequence: CDR1 SGHVS, CDR2 FQNEAQ. CDR3 bases: TGTGCCAGCAGCTTAACGGGAGGGACGCAGTTCTTC. Protein: CASSLTGGTQFF. The full variable domain, rest sourced from reference TRBV7-8 and TRBJ2-1, is GAGVSQSPRYKVAKRGQDVALRCDPISGHVSLFWYQQALGQGPEFLTYFQNEAQLDKSGLPSDRFFAERPEGSVSTLKIQRTQQEDSAVYLCASSLTGGTQFFGPGTRLTVL.

The chain has TRBV11-3 and TRBJ2-3; D perhaps matches TRBD2 (6 bases). This CDR3 contains 16 residues. The germline V gene has CDR1 SGHNT and CDR2 YENEEA. V dropped 5 bases and J dropped 10 bases, with 25 bases sitting between them. The CDR3 reads CASSPMGGDNTGAQYF. CDR3 nucleotides: TGTGCCAGCAGCCCTATGGGAGGAGATAACACCGGGGCGCAGTATTTT.